This T cell receptor beta chain was sequenced for a study of untreated major depressive disorder. Findings and caveats of the study: Sequencing comparisons covered only three preselected Vbeta families.

Each depressed patient was matched pairwise with a non-depressed control on sex, age, current smoking status and body mass index. Controls never had mood disorders and self-rated depressive symptoms at 5 or less. The assay was immunoSEQ multiplex PCR, and TCRdb's table has in-frame clones only and misses some. The table lists about 21,000 clones, roughly nine tenths of them singletons. As for this clone: The antigen remains undetermined.

Trimming cost V 3 bases and J 4 bases, with 13 bases left between them. CDR3 length equals 14 residues. In germline, CDR1 is SQVTM, CDR2 ANQGSEA. The clonotype originates from a woman between 40 and 55 years old in good health. The V call is TRBV29-1, the J call TRBJ2-1; D is perhaps TRBD1 (6 bases). Sequencing used CD4+ T cells from PBMCs. This CDR3 reads CSVDSGGVYNEQFF. CDR3 bases: TGCAGCGTTGACTCTGGGGGCGTGTACAATGAGCAGTTCTTC.